The sequence of this T cell receptor beta chain was determined in a study of blood T cell repertoires in COVID-19. About the study: Acute-phase and convalescent COVID-19 samples originated in the United States, Italy and Spain. The analysed material was cDNA or gDNA that came from T cells, B-cell-depleted T cells, or PBMCs.

Authors' analysis steps: Counts of nucleated cells, estimated from reference gene primer amplification, were obtained. Data came from immunoSEQ multiplex PCR; TCRdb stores just in-frame clones and leaves some out. The V and J calls and clone size come from that table; D and trimming were worked out from the DNA. The sample lists roughly 380,000 clones; about 89% were seen once. The CDR3 spans 13 residues. J gave up 3 bases and V 3 bases, and 1 base lay outside the gene matches. Germline V gene sequence: CDR1 SGHDT, CDR2 YYEEEE. Enrollment of patients from Seattle took place during active infection, with longitudinal follow-up.

V gene TRBV5-6 combines with J gene TRBJ2-3; 7 nucleotides line up with TRBD1. The clonotype comes from a woman aged 40 to 50 with COVID-19, enrolled during active disease. Sequencing was performed on peripheral blood. CDR3 nucleotides: TGTGCCAGCAGCTCACAGGGGACAGATACGCAGTATTTT. Translation: CASSSQGTDTQYF.